This T cell receptor (beta chain) comes out of a study of T-cell reconstitution after alpha-beta-depleted transplantation in children. During its preparation, the TCRbeta library received unique molecular identifiers. TCRdb fed the PCR reads into MiXCR, producing one record per CDR3 protein. The data hold approximately 200,000 distinct CDR3 sequences, with about 15% observed a single time. Germline assignment: CDR1 MNHEY and CDR2 SVGEGT. V lost 10 bases to trimming and J lost 2 bases, with 15 bases between them. This CDR3 is built from 13 residues. This clonotype was seen ten or more times. The chain employs TRBV6-2 or TRBV6-3 and TRBJ2-7; tentatively, D is TRBD1 (5 bases). The clonotype was recovered from a human donor who donated a stem cell graft to a child with acute lymphoblastic leukemia. Source: PBMCs from the stem cell graft donor, taken from the stem cell graft. The CDR3 spells CATLRAGTYEQYF. CDR3 bases: TGTGCCACCCTTCGGGCAGGGACCTACGAGCAGTACTTC.